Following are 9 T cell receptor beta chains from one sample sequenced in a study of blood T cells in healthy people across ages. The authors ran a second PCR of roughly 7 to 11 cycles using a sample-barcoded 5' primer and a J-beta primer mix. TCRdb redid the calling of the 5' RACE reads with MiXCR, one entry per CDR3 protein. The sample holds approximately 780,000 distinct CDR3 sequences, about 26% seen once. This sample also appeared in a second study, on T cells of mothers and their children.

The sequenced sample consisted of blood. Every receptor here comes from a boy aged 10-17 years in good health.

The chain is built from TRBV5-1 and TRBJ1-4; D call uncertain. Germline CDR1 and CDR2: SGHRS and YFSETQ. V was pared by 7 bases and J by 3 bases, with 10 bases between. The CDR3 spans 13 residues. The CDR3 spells CASSDIPNEKLFF. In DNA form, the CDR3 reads TGCGCCAGCTCAGACATTCCTAATGAAAAACTGTTTTTT.

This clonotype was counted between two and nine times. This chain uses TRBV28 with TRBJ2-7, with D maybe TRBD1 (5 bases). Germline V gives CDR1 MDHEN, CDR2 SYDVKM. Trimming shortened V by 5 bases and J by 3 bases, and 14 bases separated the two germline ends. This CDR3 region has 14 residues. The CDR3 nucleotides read TGTGCCAGCAGTCCAGACAGAGAAGTCTACGAGCAGTACTTC. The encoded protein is CASSPDREVYEQYF.

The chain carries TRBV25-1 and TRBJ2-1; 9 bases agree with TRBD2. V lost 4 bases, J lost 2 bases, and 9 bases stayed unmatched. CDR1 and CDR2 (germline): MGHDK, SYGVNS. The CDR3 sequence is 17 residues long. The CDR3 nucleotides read TGTGCCAGCAGTGGGCGTAGGGCGGGGGGGACCTACAATGAGCAGTTCTTC. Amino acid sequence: CASSGRRAGGTYNEQFF.

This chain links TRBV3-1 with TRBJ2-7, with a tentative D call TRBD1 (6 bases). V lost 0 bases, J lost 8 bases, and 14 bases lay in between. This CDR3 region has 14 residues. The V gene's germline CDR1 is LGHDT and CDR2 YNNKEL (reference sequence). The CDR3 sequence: CASSQEPGVSKQYF. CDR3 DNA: TGTGCCAGCAGCCAAGAGCCAGGGGTCTCCAAGCAGTACTTC.

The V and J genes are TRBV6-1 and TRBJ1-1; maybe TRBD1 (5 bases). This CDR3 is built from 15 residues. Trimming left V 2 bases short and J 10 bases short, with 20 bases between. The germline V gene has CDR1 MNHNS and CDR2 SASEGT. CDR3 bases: TGTGCCAGCAGTGAAAACCCAAAATTGGGGGGAAGAGCTTTCTTT. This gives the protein CASSENPKLGGRAFF.

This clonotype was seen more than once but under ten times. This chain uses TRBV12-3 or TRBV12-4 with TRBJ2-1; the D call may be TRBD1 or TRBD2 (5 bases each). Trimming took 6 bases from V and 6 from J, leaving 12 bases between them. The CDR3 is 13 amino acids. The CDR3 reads CASSPQRGNEQFF. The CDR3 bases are TGTGCCAGCAGCCCCCAGAGGGGCAATGAGCAGTTCTTC.

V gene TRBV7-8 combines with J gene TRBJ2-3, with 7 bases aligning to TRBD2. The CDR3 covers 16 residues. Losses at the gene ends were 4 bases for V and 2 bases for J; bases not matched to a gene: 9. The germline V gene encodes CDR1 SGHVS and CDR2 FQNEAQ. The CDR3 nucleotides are TGTGCCAGCAGCTCTGACGGGGGACTACTCACAGATACGCAGTATTTT. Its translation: CASSSDGGLLTDTQYF. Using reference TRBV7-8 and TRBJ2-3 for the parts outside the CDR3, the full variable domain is GAGVSQSPRYKVAKRGQDVALRCDPISGHVSLFWYQQALGQGPEFLTYFQNEAQLDKSGLPSDRFFAERPEGSVSTLKIQRTQQEDSAVYLCASSSDGGLLTDTQYFGPGTRLTVL.

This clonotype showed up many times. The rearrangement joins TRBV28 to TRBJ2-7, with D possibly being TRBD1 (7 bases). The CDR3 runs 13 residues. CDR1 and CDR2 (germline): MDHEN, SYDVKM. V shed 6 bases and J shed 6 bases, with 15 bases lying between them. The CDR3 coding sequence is TGTGCCAGCAGCCCGGACAGGAGGGGCGAGCAGTACTTC. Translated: CASSPDRRGEQYF.

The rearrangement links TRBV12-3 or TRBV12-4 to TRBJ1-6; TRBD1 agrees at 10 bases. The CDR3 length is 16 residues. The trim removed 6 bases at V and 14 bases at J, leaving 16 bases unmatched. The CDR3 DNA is TGTGCCAGCAGCCTCCGGAGGACAGGGGGGGATTTAGCCCTCCACTTT. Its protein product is CASSLRRTGGDLALHF.